These T cell receptor beta chains were read from a single sample in a study of blood T cell repertoires in COVID-19. Profiling relied on immunoSEQ multiplex PCR, and the TCRdb table lists in-frame clones only, not all of them. Here the sample spans 170,000 or so clones, 88% being singletons. The sequenced sample was PBMCs or T cells enriched from blood (not recorded which). The receptors shown here come from a woman between 50 and 59 years old who had recovered from COVID-19. Each CDR3 is given with its conserved first and last residue. The order of the fields is D gene, J gene, V gene, clone size, CDR3 DNA, CDR3 protein. A D gene is named only where the DNA matches it firmly. Clone size is given for some rows only: seen once, a few or many times, or a class if the clone is expanded.

NA,TRBJ2-7,TRBV30,few,TGTGCCTGGAGCGCCCCCAGTTACGAGCAGTACTTC,CAWSAPSYEQYF
NA,TRBJ2-1,TRBV29-1,NA,TGCAGCGTACTCGGAGGGCTAGATGAGCAGTTCTTC,CSVLGGLDEQFF
NA,TRBJ2-2,TRBV19,NA,TGTGCCAGTAGTATCGGAGGCAGCACCGGGGAGCTGTTTTTT,CASSIGGSTGELFF
TRBD1,TRBJ1-1,TRBV2,once,TGTGCCAGCAGTACTCAGGGGGCCAACACTGAAGCTTTCTTT,CASSTQGANTEAFF
NA,TRBJ2-7,TRBV5-6,NA,TGTGCCAGCAGCCAGACAGGAGCCTACGAGCAGTACTTC,CASSQTGAYEQYF
TRBD1,TRBJ2-1,TRBV9,NA,TGTGCCAGCAGCGAGACAGGGGACTCCTACAATGAGCAGTTCTTC,CASSETGDSYNEQFF
TRBD1,TRBJ2-7,TRBV25-1,NA,TGTGCCAGCAACAGGGGGGCCTACGAGCAGTACTTC,CASNRGAYEQYF
NA,TRBJ2-1,TRBV12-1,NA,TGTGCCAGCAGCTTAAGGGGTAGGACGAATGAGCAGTTCTTC,CASSLRGRTNEQFF
TRBD1,TRBJ2-7,TRBV11-1,NA,TGTGCCAGCAGCCTCTCCTGGACAGGGGGGACCTACGAGCAGTACTTC,CASSLSWTGGTYEQYF
NA,TRBJ1-2,TRBV19,NA,TGTGCCAGTAGTATAGGGACAGAAAACTATGGCTACACCTTC,CASSIGTENYGYTF
NA,TRBJ2-7,TRBV5-6,NA,TGTGCCAGCAGCCGTGCCTACGAGCAGTACTTC,CASSRAYEQYF
NA,TRBJ2-1,TRBV29-1,once,TGCAGCGTTGAAAAGCCCCCCACCTACAATGAGCAGTTCTTC,CSVEKPPTYNEQFF
NA,TRBJ2-7,TRBV6-2/TRBV6-3,NA,TGTGCCAGCAGTTATCAGGGGATCGAGCAGTACTTC,CASSYQGIEQYF
TRBD2,TRBJ2-7,TRBV3-1/TRBV3-2,NA,TGTGCCAGCAGCCTCGGGGGGGCGGCTTACGAGCAGTACTTC,CASSLGGAAYEQYF
NA,TRBJ1-2,TRBV5-4,NA,TGTGCCAGCAGCTTGGCCTTTAACTATGGCTACACCTTC,CASSLAFNYGYTF
NA,TRBJ2-1,TRBV4-3,NA,TGCGCCAGCAGCGCTGGACTGGACTACAATGAGCAGTTCTTC,CASSAGLDYNEQFF
NA,TRBJ1-6,TRBV5-1,NA,TGCGCCAGCAGCTTGGCCGGGGTAGTGGGTTCACCCCTCCACTTT,CASSLAGVVGSPLHF
TRBD1,TRBJ1-5,TRBV6-5,NA,TGTGCCAGCAGTCCCGGACAGGGATTCTCAGCCCAGCATTTT,CASSPGQGFSAQHF